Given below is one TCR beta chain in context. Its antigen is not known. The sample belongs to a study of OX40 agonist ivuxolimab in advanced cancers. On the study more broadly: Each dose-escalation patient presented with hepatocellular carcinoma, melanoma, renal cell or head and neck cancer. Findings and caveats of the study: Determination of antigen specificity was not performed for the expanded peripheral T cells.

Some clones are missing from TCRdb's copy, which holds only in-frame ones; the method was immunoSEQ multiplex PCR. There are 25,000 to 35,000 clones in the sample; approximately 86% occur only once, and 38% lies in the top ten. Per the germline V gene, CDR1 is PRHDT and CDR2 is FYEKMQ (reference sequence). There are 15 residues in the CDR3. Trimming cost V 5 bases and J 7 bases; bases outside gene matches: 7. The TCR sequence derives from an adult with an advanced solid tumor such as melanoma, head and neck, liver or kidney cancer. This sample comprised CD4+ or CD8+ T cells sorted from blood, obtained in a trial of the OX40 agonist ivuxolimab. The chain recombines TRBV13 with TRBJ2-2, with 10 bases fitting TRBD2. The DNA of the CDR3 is TGTGCCAGCAGCCCGGGACTAGCGCGGTTCGGGGAGCTGTTTTTT. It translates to CASSPGLARFGELFF. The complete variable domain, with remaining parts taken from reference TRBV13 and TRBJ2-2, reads AAGVIQSPRHLIKEKRETATLKCYPIPRHDTVYWYQQGPGQDPQFLISFYEKMQSDKGSIPDRFSAQQFSDYHSELNMSSLELGDSALYFCASSPGLARFGELFFGEGSRLTVL.